Listed below are T cell receptor beta chains from one sample, sequenced in a study of blood T cell repertoires in COVID-19. The assay was immunoSEQ multiplex PCR, and TCRdb's table has in-frame clones only and misses some. This table holds 150,000 to 200,000 clones, around 85% found once. The sample taken for sequencing was peripheral blood. Every receptor here comes from a woman between 70 and 85 years old with acute or convalescent COVID-19. Both conserved end residues are part of each CDR3. The D gene is left open where the match is weak. The size entry is marked missing in some rows and otherwise reads once, few, many or a size class.

length	D	size	V	J	CDR3	DNA
16	-	few	TRBV5-6	TRBJ2-2	CASSLTKRAGTGELFF	TGTGCCAGCAGCTTGACGAAGCGGGCGGGCACCGGGGAGCTGTTTTTT
17	TRBD2	-	TRBV9	TRBJ2-1	CASSVGIGTSSYNEQFF	TGTGCCAGCAGCGTAGGTATAGGGACTAGCTCCTACAATGAGCAGTTCTTC
17	-	once	TRBV4-3	TRBJ1-6	CASSQDRYLRSSLSLHF	TGCGCCAGCAGCCAAGATAGGTATTTACGTTCTAGTTTATCCCTCCACTTT
14	TRBD2	-	TRBV6-5	TRBJ2-3	CASSTGTSGRVVYF	TGTGCCAGCAGTACCGGGACTAGCGGGAGGGTAGTGTATTTT
14	-	few	TRBV19	TRBJ2-2	CASRQDANTGELFF	TGTGCCAGTAGACAGGACGCGAACACCGGGGAGCTGTTTTTT
18	TRBD2	-	TRBV7-9	TRBJ2-2	CASSLAFAGGHNTGELFF	TGTGCCAGCAGCTTAGCTTTTGCGGGAGGCCATAACACCGGGGAGCTGTTTTTT
16	TRBD1	-	TRBV15	TRBJ1-4	CATSARRTGDLEKLFF	TGTGCCACCAGCGCTCGCAGAACAGGGGACCTTGAAAAACTGTTTTTT
15	TRBD2	-	TRBV7-2	TRBJ2-1	CASSQGTSGVNEQFF	TGTGCCAGCAGCCAAGGGACTAGCGGGGTCAATGAGCAGTTCTTC
19	TRBD1	-	TRBV19	TRBJ1-3	CASSMGLWDRRNPGNTIYF	TGTGCCAGTAGTATGGGTCTTTGGGACAGGCGGAACCCTGGAAACACCATATATTTT
13	-	-	TRBV10-2	TRBJ2-2	CASRNRDTGELFF	TGCGCCAGCAGGAACAGGGACACCGGGGAGCTGTTTTTT
14	TRBD1	-	TRBV3-1/TRBV3-2	TRBJ1-1	CASRGTGGNTEAFF	TGTGCCAGCAGGGGCACAGGGGGAAACACTGAAGCTTTCTTT
12	-	-	TRBV12-3/TRBV12-4	TRBJ2-1	CASSFTSNEQFF	TGTGCCAGCAGTTTCACTTCCAATGAGCAGTTCTTC
14	TRBD2	-	TRBV6-5	TRBJ2-7	CASNGLAGPYEQYF	TGTGCCAGCAACGGACTAGCGGGGCCCTACGAGCAGTACTTC
11	-	-	TRBV11-3	TRBJ1-1	CASSQGAEAFF	TGTGCCAGCAGCCAAGGGGCCGAAGCTTTCTTT
12	-	few	TRBV2	TRBJ2-7	CATRQFTYEQYF	TGTGCCACTAGACAGTTTACCTACGAGCAGTACTTC
14	TRBD2	-	TRBV3-1/TRBV3-2	TRBJ2-3	CASSPGGFVDTQYF	TGTGCCAGCAGCCCGGGGGGGTTCGTAGATACGCAGTATTTT
14	-	-	TRBV28	TRBJ2-7	CASSLQGGSYEQYF	TGTGCCAGCAGTTTACAGGGGGGCTCCTACGAGCAGTACTTC
13	TRBD1	-	TRBV29-1	TRBJ1-1	CSGRRGLNTEAFF	TGCAGCGGGAGGAGGGGGCTGAACACTGAAGCTTTCTTT
15	-	-	TRBV4-3	TRBJ2-7	CASSQDLSNTYEQYF	TGCGCCAGCAGCCAAGATCTCTCTAATACCTACGAGCAGTACTTC
14	TRBD1	-	TRBV6-1	TRBJ1-4	CASSEVGGGEKLFF	TGTGCCAGCAGTGAAGTAGGGGGCGGTGAAAAACTGTTTTTT
14	TRBD1	-	TRBV5-4	TRBJ1-1	CASSLQTGGFGAFF	TGTGCCAGCAGCCTGCAGACAGGGGGGTTTGGGGCTTTCTTT
15	TRBD1	-	TRBV7-2	TRBJ2-7	CASSPRQGTPYEQYF	TGTGCCAGCAGCCCCCGACAGGGTACTCCCTACGAGCAGTACTTC
13	TRBD1	-	TRBV28	TRBJ1-1	CASTPPRGTEAFF	TGTGCCAGCACTCCTCCCAGGGGGACTGAAGCTTTCTTT
13	TRBD1	once	TRBV6-6	TRBJ1-1	CAGTGTMNTEAFF	TGTGCCGGGACAGGGACGATGAACACTGAAGCTTTCTTT
16	-	-	TRBV4-1	TRBJ2-2	CASSHFTGTNTGELFF	TGCGCCAGCAGCCACTTTACGGGAACGAACACCGGGGAGCTGTTTTTT
15	TRBD2	-	TRBV28	TRBJ2-2	CASTTRAGGTGELFF	TGTGCCAGCACCACCCGGGCGGGGGGCACCGGGGAGCTGTTTTTT
13	-	-	TRBV19	TRBJ2-3	CASNSGSTDTQYF	TGTGCCAGTAATAGCGGTAGCACAGATACGCAGTATTTT
12	TRBD1	-	TRBV12-3/TRBV12-4	TRBJ2-7	CASSTQGAVQYF	TGTGCCAGCAGTACGCAGGGGGCCGTGCAGTACTTC
14	-	-	TRBV10-3	TRBJ2-3	CAISERDGGDTQYF	TGTGCCATCAGTGAAAGGGACGGAGGGGATACGCAGTATTTT
14	-	-	TRBV6-1	TRBJ2-7	CASSEHGMVNEQYF	TGTGCCAGCAGTGAGCACGGGATGGTAAACGAGCAGTACTTC
12	-	-	TRBV10-3	TRBJ2-7	CAISTGLRGQYF	TGTGCCATCAGTACAGGGTTACGCGGGCAGTACTTC
13	-	-	TRBV6-2/TRBV6-3	TRBJ1-3	CASSRSSGNTIYF	TGTGCCAGCAGTCGGAGCTCTGGAAACACCATATATTTT
16	TRBD1	-	TRBV27	TRBJ1-2	CASSPDHRDRVQGYTF	TGTGCCAGCAGTCCCGACCACCGGGACAGGGTTCAGGGCTACACCTTC
14	-	-	TRBV6-5	TRBJ2-2	CASRPGEISGELFF	TGTGCCAGCAGGCCGGGGGAAATCTCGGGGGAGCTGTTTTTT
11	-	-	TRBV5-1	TRBJ2-7	CASKGEYEQYF	TGCGCCAGCAAGGGGGAGTACGAGCAGTACTTC
14	-	-	TRBV5-1	TRBJ2-7	CASSYGGAEYEQYF	TGCGCCAGCAGCTATGGGGGGGCTGAGTACGAGCAGTACTTC
15	-	-	TRBV6-5	TRBJ1-5	CASSPRGISNQPQHF	TGTGCCAGCAGTCCGAGGGGGATTAGCAATCAGCCCCAGCATTTT
13	-	-	TRBV6-6	TRBJ1-4	CASSYEPGGKLFF	TGTGCCAGCAGTTACGAACCGGGGGGAAAACTGTTTTTT
13	TRBD1	-	TRBV27	TRBJ1-2	CASSFATGHGYTF	TGTGCCAGCAGTTTCGCGACAGGGCATGGCTACACCTTC
18	TRBD2	-	TRBV7-9	TRBJ2-7	CASSLGLAGATSSYEQYF	TGTGCCAGCAGCCTGGGACTAGCGGGGGCCACGAGCTCCTACGAGCAGTACTTC
15	TRBD1	-	TRBV7-2	TRBJ1-2	CASSRTPGGVGGYTF	TGTGCCAGCAGCCGCACCCCAGGGGGCGTGGGGGGCTACACCTTC